Presented here are 13 T cell receptor beta chains from one specimen sequenced in a study of response to subunit inactivated influenza vaccine (dated by TCRdb to the late 2010s). The library relied on RT-PCR. Sequencing was carried out with an Illumina HiSeq 2500. TCRdb passed the public sequencing reads through fastp at Q25 and MiXCR, retaining productive beta sequences. Each CDR3 protein appears once, grouped with its most common genes and DNA. The sample records about 480,000 distinct CDR3 sequences, about 10% of which are singletons. The top ten clones comprise roughly 12% of the sample. In the paper's terms, the time point label means: approximately 45 days after influenza vaccine administration. Sequenced material: PBMCs from blood, taken 40 to 50 days after vaccination. These receptors originate from a man aged 50 or older who received an inactivated influenza vaccine. Donor details come from another sample of the same person, matched by shared clones.

This chain connects TRBV20-1 to TRBJ1-4; D uncertain. The CDR3 spans 13 residues. Germline values: CDR1 DFQATT, CDR2 SNEGSKA (reference sequence). V lost 8 bases and J 3 bases, leaving 13 bases between the germline ends. CDR3 in DNA: TGCAGTCCCTCGAGGACGGCTAATGAAAAACTGTTTTTT. This gives the protein CSPSRTANEKLFF.

This rearrangement joins TRBV4-1 to TRBJ2-1; 11 bases fit TRBD1. This CDR3 is built from 18 residues. After removal of 0 bases from V and 9 bases from J, the junction contained 13 bases not matched to a gene. The V gene's germline CDR1 is MGHRA and CDR2 YSYEKL. The CDR3 here is CASSQDPRTGGFVSEQFF. The CDR3 DNA follows: TGCGCCAGCAGCCAAGATCCCAGGACAGGGGGCTTCGTCAGTGAGCAGTTCTTC.

CDR3 coding DNA: TGTGCCAGCAGTTCTACAGGGACTTCGAACGAGCAGTACTTC. This translates into CASSSTGTSNEQYF. V is TRBV12-3 or TRBV12-4 and J is TRBJ2-7, with D perhaps TRBD1 or TRBD2 (6 bases each). Trimming took off 4 bases at V and 5 bases at J, with 15 bases between the two ends. The CDR3 is made up of 14 amino acids.

The chain recombines TRBV29-1 with TRBJ1-1; D perhaps matches TRBD1 (6 bases). Looked up from germline, CDR1 is SQVTM and CDR2 is ANQGSEA. This CDR3 has 13 residues. V lost 4 bases, J lost 1 base, and 10 bases lay in between. CDR3 sequence reads: CSVGVDRNTEAFF. DNA of the CDR3: TGCAGCGTTGGGGTGGACAGGAACACTGAAGCTTTCTTT.

In this sample, this clonotype turned up a few times. The chain uses TRBV9 and TRBJ2-1, with TRBD1 matching over 9 bases. V dropped 3 bases and J dropped 6; count of bases not matched to a gene: 4. CDR1 and CDR2 from the germline V gene are SGDLS and YYNGEE. This CDR3 comprises 14 residues. The CDR3 nucleotides read TGTGCCAGCAGCGGACAGGGGGGGATCAATGAGCAGTTCTTC. It is translated as CASSGQGGINEQFF. The entire variable domain, with the rest obtained from reference TRBV9 and TRBJ2-1, is as follows: DSGVTQTPKHLITATGQRVTLRCSPRSGDLSVYWYQQSLDQGLQFLIQYYNGEERAKGNILERFSAQQFPDLHSELNLSSLELGDSALYFCASSGQGGINEQFFGPGTRLTVL.

This clonotype was detected ten times or more. The V call is TRBV15, the J call TRBJ1-1; D gene uncertain. The CDR3 loop spans 13 amino acids. Trimming removed 0 bases from V and 5 bases from J, with 7 bases in between. Germline V gene lookup returns CDR1 LNHNV and CDR2 YYDKDF (reference sequence). CDR3 in amino acids: CATSRDLGTEAFF. The CDR3 DNA reads as TGTGCCACCAGCAGAGATCTCGGTACTGAAGCTTTCTTT.

In DNA form, the CDR3 reads TGCAGTGCTAGTCATGGCGGGGGGGCAAATGAGCAGTTCTTC. The encoded protein is CSASHGGGANEQFF. The chain couples TRBV20-1 to TRBJ2-1; 9 positions agree with TRBD2. Trimming at V came to 3 bases and at J to 7 bases, leaving 7 bases not matched to a gene. This CDR3 has 14 amino acids. In germline, CDR1 is DFQATT, CDR2 SNEGSKA (reference sequence).

This chain links TRBV7-9 with TRBJ2-7; D remains unclear. The V and J ends lost 5 bases and 5 bases respectively, with 13 bases between them. CDR3 length equals 13 residues. Germline CDR1 reads SEHNR; CDR2 reads FQNEAQ (reference sequence). This CDR3 is CASSRPGLDEQYF. In nucleotides, the CDR3 is TGTGCCAGCAGCCGTCCGGGTTTGGACGAGCAGTACTTC.

V usage is TRBV7-2 and J usage is TRBJ2-1; TRBD2 matches 10 bases. V shed 2 bases, J shed 4 bases, and the junction held 5 bases outside the gene matches. Per the germline V gene, CDR1 is SGHTA and CDR2 is FQGNSA. The CDR3 runs 16 residues. CDR3 in amino acids: CASSLLAGGLYNEQFF. The CDR3 DNA reads as TGTGCCAGCAGCTTATTAGCGGGGGGACTTTACAATGAGCAGTTCTTC.

This clonotype occurred many times. The J gene is TRBJ2-2, the V gene TRBV4-3; the D call may be TRBD1 or TRBD2 (5 bases each). The CDR3 has 15 amino acids. The ends were cut back, 0 bases at V and 2 bases at J, with 7 bases in the middle. Germline CDR1 is LGHNA and CDR2 is YSLEER. The CDR3 coding sequence is TGCGCCAGCAGCCAAGACGGGGACAACACCGGGGAGCTGTTTTTT. Its translation: CASSQDGDNTGELFF.

Only a few counts were recorded for this clonotype. This sequence joins TRBV6-6 and TRBJ2-4; D gene ambiguous. This CDR3 has 13 amino acids. The germline V and J ends were trimmed by 8 bases and 0 bases, with 8 bases remaining between them. Germline V CDR1 and CDR2: MNHNY, SVGAGI (reference sequence). The CDR3 loop is CASSNLAKNIQYF. The DNA of the CDR3 is TGTGCCAGCTCCAACCTAGCCAAAAACATTCAGTACTTC.

The V call is TRBV5-1, the J call TRBJ2-7, with 11 bases aligning to TRBD1. In germline, CDR1 is SGHRS, CDR2 YFSETQ. This CDR3 is 15 amino acids long. The V and J ends lost 2 bases and 6 bases, in that order; junction bases with no gene match: 7. The CDR3 region is CASSLDPGTGGEQYF. DNA of the CDR3: TGCGCCAGCAGCTTAGATCCGGGGACAGGGGGCGAGCAGTACTTC.

This clonotype was recorded a few times. The chain combines TRBV5-1 with TRBJ2-1; D tentatively fits TRBD1 or TRBD2 (5 bases each). CDR1 and CDR2 (germline): SGHRS, YFSETQ. V was clipped by 0 bases and J by 4 bases, with 14 bases between them. CDR3 length: 16 amino acids. The CDR3 region is CASSLGGQGPYNEQFF. CDR3 in DNA: TGCGCCAGCAGCTTGGGCGGGCAGGGCCCTTACAATGAGCAGTTCTTC.